One TCR beta chain is described in this entry. V lost 6 bases, J lost 0 bases, and 15 bases lay in between. Looked up from germline, CDR1 is LNHDA and CDR2 is SQIVND (reference sequence). The CDR3 consists of 15 residues. This sample was included in a study of blood T cell repertoires in COVID-19. Measured with immunoSEQ multiplex PCR; TCRdb has only the in-frame clones, and not every one. The repertoire holds 300,000 to 350,000 clones, roughly 84% seen once, with over 0.8% in the top ten. Sequencing was done on a sample of PBMCs or T cells enriched from blood (not recorded which). This clonotype was sampled from a woman aged 25 to 39 who had recovered from COVID-19. This chain uses TRBV19 with TRBJ2-7; D possibly corresponds to TRBD1 (6 bases). This chain's CDR3 is CASSLAGTLSYEQYF. For the CDR3, the DNA is TGTGCCAGTAGCCTAGCCGGGACACTCTCCTACGAGCAGTACTTC.